This T cell receptor (beta chain) was found in a study of OX40 agonist ivuxolimab in advanced cancers. For the study at large: As their treatment, patients were administered ivuxolimab, an agonistic anti-OX40 (CD134) antibody. The study's findings and limits: Individuals who were partial responders at 0.1-3.0 mg/kg had clonal expansion that ranked among the lowest. On average, CD8+ T cells had more expanded clones than CD4+.

Germline-derived CDR1 and CDR2 are KGHSH and LQKENI. Trimming cost V 3 bases and J 8 bases, with 19 bases left between them. The CDR3 covers 16 residues. A remark on this clone: Its antigen remains unknown.

If patients had autoimmune disease history or systemic immunosuppression, they were excluded. TCRdb keeps only in-frame clones here, not all; method: immunoSEQ multiplex PCR. Of 35,000 to 50,000 clones in the sample, about nine tenths were seen once. This sequence joins TRBV18 and TRBJ1-4; D unresolved. Sequencing was performed on CD4+ or CD8+ T cells sorted from blood, taken in a trial of the OX40 agonist ivuxolimab. This TCR was recovered from an adult with an advanced solid tumor such as melanoma, head and neck, liver or kidney cancer. The CDR3 DNA is TGTGCCAGCTCACCGCCCGGGGAGGAGGCTTGGGAAAAACTGTTTTTT. Translation: CASSPPGEEAWEKLFF. The full variable domain, completed using reference TRBV18 and TRBJ1-4, is NAGVMQNPRHLVRRRGQEARLRCSPMKGHSHVYWYRQLPEEGLKFMVYLQKENIIDESGMPKERFSAEFPKEGPSILRIQQVVRGDSAAYFCASSPPGEEAWEKLFFGSGTQLSVL.